One and the same sample provided the 18 T cell receptor beta chains below, sequenced in a study of blood T cell repertoires in COVID-19. This table comes from immunoSEQ multiplex PCR, and its TCRdb copy is limited to in-frame clones, with some not included. The table shows about 66,000 clones, with about 86% occurring only once. The sample comprised peripheral blood. Receptors originate from a man between 50 and 59 years old with active COVID-19.

The chain couples TRBV5-4 to TRBJ2-1; 9 positions agree with TRBD2. V gave up 0 bases and J gave up 5 bases; unmatched junction bases: 3. Per germline, CDR1 SGHNT and CDR2 YYREEE (reference sequence). This CDR3 contains 15 residues. CDR3 residues: CASSLGLAANNEQFF. For the CDR3, the DNA is TGTGCCAGCAGCTTGGGACTAGCGGCCAACAATGAGCAGTTCTTC. The full variable domain, its missing parts supplied by reference TRBV5-4 and TRBJ2-1, is ETGVTQSPTHLIKTRGQQVTLRCSSQSGHNTVSWYQQALGQGPQFIFQYYREEENGRGNFPPRFSGLQFPNYSSELNVNALELDDSALYLCASSLGLAANNEQFFGPGTRLTVL.

This chain links TRBV6-6 with TRBJ2-2; 8 bases are shared with TRBD2. The V and J ends lost 5 bases and 7 bases, in that order; junction bases with no gene match: 15. CDR3 size: 17 residues. In germline, CDR1 is MNHNY, CDR2 SVGAGI (reference sequence). Written as DNA, the CDR3 is TGTGCCAGCAGTCCCCTTCCCCGGGGGGGCATCGGCGGGGAGCTGTTTTTT. Protein product: CASSPLPRGGIGGELFF.

Turning to this clone: The identical CDR3 is also encoded by other nucleotide sequences in the sample. The chain uses TRBV6-5 and TRBJ1-2; 7 bases align to TRBD1. Germline trimming cut 6 bases from V and 2 bases from J; bases unmatched to any gene: 3. The CDR3 contains 13 residues. The germline V gene has CDR1 MNHEY and CDR2 SVGAGI. The chain's CDR3 is CASSRQGNYGYTF. In DNA, the CDR3 is TGTGCCAGCAGCAGACAGGGCAACTATGGCTACACCTTC.

This chain joins TRBV19 and TRBJ1-3; a possible D gene is TRBD1 (5 bases). The ends were cut back, 7 bases at V and 15 bases at J, with 16 bases in the middle. CDR3 size: 11 residues. CDR1 LNHDA and CDR2 SQIVND come from the germline V gene (reference sequence). The CDR3 loop reads CASTQGPTGYF. In nucleotides, the CDR3 is TGTGCCAGTACCCAGGGCCCTACGGGATATTTT.

V is TRBV11-3 and J is TRBJ1-6; tentatively, D is TRBD1 (6 bases). Germline CDR1 reads SGHNT; CDR2 reads YENEEA. The CDR3 runs to 15 residues. Between the trimmed V and J ends, which lost 6 bases and 2 bases, there was a span of 11 bases. CDR3 amino acids: CASRFRDTYNSPLHF. CDR3 bases: TGTGCCAGCAGATTCCGGGACACCTATAATTCACCCCTCCACTTT.

The chain has TRBV19 and TRBJ1-2; TRBD1 agrees at 11 bases. V lost 5 bases to trimming and J lost 5 bases; unmatched junction nucleotides: 4. Germline CDR1 and CDR2: LNHDA and SQIVND (reference sequence). The CDR3 has 14 residues. The CDR3 loop reads CASSRTGGSYGYTF. As DNA, the CDR3 is TGTGCCAGTAGTCGGACAGGGGGCAGTTATGGCTACACCTTC.

The chain recombines TRBV5-1 with TRBJ2-7; TRBD2 agrees at 13 bases. Trimming removed 3 bases from V and 2 bases from J; junction bases left unmatched: 2. Germline lookup yields CDR1 SGHRS and CDR2 YFSETQ. The CDR3 totals 15 residues. CDR3 loop: CASSYTSGGAYEQYF. The CDR3 region has the DNA TGCGCCAGCAGCTATACTAGCGGGGGGGCCTACGAGCAGTACTTC.

The genes are TRBV6-6 and TRBJ1-5, with TRBD1 matching over 7 bases. CDR3 length: 15 amino acids. CDR1 and CDR2 (germline): MNHNY, SVGAGI (reference sequence). V gave up 6 bases and J gave up 3 bases; unmatched junction bases: 8. CDR3 nucleotide sequence: TGTGCCAGCAGGCCACAGGGGTCGAACAATCAGCCCCAGCATTTT. This gives the protein CASRPQGSNNQPQHF.

The chain employs TRBV24-1 and TRBJ2-7, with D tentatively TRBD1 (6 bases). This CDR3 contains 15 residues. Trimming left V 10 bases short and J 3 bases short, with 21 bases between. Germline V gene lookup returns CDR1 KGHDR and CDR2 SFDVKD. This CDR3 reads CATHPGGAGDYEQYV. Written as DNA, the CDR3 is TGTGCCACACACCCCGGTGGGGCAGGGGACTACGAGCAGTACGTC.

The chain carries TRBV18 and TRBJ1-5, with D unresolved. Trimming cost V 1 base and J 4 bases, with 17 bases left between them. Germline assignment: CDR1 KGHSH and CDR2 LQKENI. The CDR3 runs to 17 residues. CDR3 nucleotide sequence: TGTGCCAGCTCACCACTTAGGACTGGAGAGGGTAATCAGCCCCAGCATTTT. Encoded protein: CASSPLRTGEGNQPQHF.

The rearrangement uses TRBV6-5 and TRBJ1-2, with 7 bases matching TRBD1. The CDR3 contains 13 residues. J lost 8 bases, V lost 5 bases, and 8 bases had no gene match. Germline assignment: CDR1 MNHEY and CDR2 SVGAGI. DNA of the CDR3: TGTGCCAGCAGTCCCCTGGACAGGTTAGGCTACACCTTC. Residues: CASSPLDRLGYTF.

V usage is TRBV2 and J usage is TRBJ1-3; TRBD1 might be the D (5 bases). CDR1 and CDR2 from the germline V gene are SNHLY and FYNNEI. Trimming removed 8 bases from V and 0 bases from J, with 14 bases in between. There are 15 residues in the CDR3. This CDR3 reads CASDKETASGNTIYF. The CDR3 coding sequence is TGTGCCAGCGACAAGGAGACAGCCTCTGGAAACACCATATATTTT.

This clone is a singleton in its sample. The genes are TRBV11-2 and TRBJ2-5; 15 bases line up with TRBD2. CDR1 and CDR2 (germline): SGHAT, FQNNGV. V lost 3 bases to trimming and J lost 5 bases; unmatched junction nucleotides: 7. The CDR3 totals 17 residues. The chain's CDR3 is CASSFGLAGGPRETQYF. In DNA, the CDR3 is TGTGCCAGCAGCTTTGGACTAGCGGGAGGGCCTCGGGAGACCCAGTACTTC. The variable domain in full, completed from reference TRBV11-2 and TRBJ2-5, reads EAGVAQSPRYKIIEKRQSVAFWCNPISGHATLYWYQQILGQGPKLLIQFQNNGVVDDSQLPKDRFSAERLKGVDSTLKIQPAKLEDSAVYLCASSFGLAGGPRETQYFGPGTRLLVL.

The chain recombines TRBV6-2 or TRBV6-3 with TRBJ2-7; possibly TRBD2 for D (6 bases). The germline V gene encodes CDR1 MNHEY and CDR2 SVGEGT. Trimming stripped 5 bases from V and 4 bases from J, with 18 bases between. The CDR3 spans 15 residues. The CDR3 sequence is CASSTLGGALYEQYF. The CDR3 DNA is TGTGCCAGCAGTACGCTAGGAGGGGCGTTATACGAGCAGTACTTC.

This clone was detected only once. V usage is TRBV11-3 and J usage is TRBJ2-3, with a possible D match to TRBD2 (5 bases). The CDR3 covers 13 residues. Germline CDR1 SGHNT, CDR2 YENEEA. V was clipped by 4 bases and J by 3 bases, with 8 bases between them. The DNA for the CDR3 is TGTGCCAGCAGCTACCTAGCAACAGATACGCAGTATTTT. It is translated as CASSYLATDTQYF.

The V and J genes are TRBV15 and TRBJ1-4; 8 bases are shared with TRBD1. CDR3 length equals 15 residues. Germline V gene data show CDR1 as LNHNV and CDR2 as YYDKDF (reference sequence). The V and J ends lost 3 bases and 8 bases, in that order; junction bases with no gene match: 8. In DNA form, the CDR3 reads TGTGCCACCAGCAGGAAGACAGGGGAAAACGAAAAACTGTTTTTT. Protein: CATSRKTGENEKLFF.

The J gene is TRBJ2-2, the V gene TRBV5-1, with D tentatively TRBD1 (6 bases). The CDR3 loop spans 15 amino acids. V lost 3 bases, J lost 6 bases, and 15 bases lay in between. The germline gives CDR1 SGHRS, CDR2 YFSETQ. The CDR3 loop is CASSSNAGVPGELFF. CDR3 nucleotides: TGCGCCAGCAGCTCTAATGCAGGGGTACCCGGGGAGCTGTTTTTT.

This clone appeared a few times. The rearrangement joins TRBV7-9 to TRBJ1-5; D is ambiguous. From germline, CDR1 is SEHNR and CDR2 FQNEAQ (reference sequence). The CDR3 runs 16 residues. Trimming cost V 4 bases and J 5 bases, with 18 bases left between them. The CDR3 sequence is CASSSRLPGGHQPQHF. DNA for the CDR3: TGTGCCAGCAGCTCCAGACTCCCCGGAGGACATCAGCCCCAGCATTTT.